The T cell receptor beta chain under discussion was sequenced for a study of cytomegalovirus exposure and HLA in healthy donors. A remark on this clone: The target antigen is unknown.

The CDR3 length is 16 residues. The V gene's germline CDR1 is SGHTA and CDR2 FQGNSA. V shed 5 bases, J shed 1 base, and the junction held 9 bases outside the gene matches. PCR involved 60 Vbeta and 13 Jbeta primers. Profiling relied on immunoSEQ multiplex PCR, and the TCRdb table lists in-frame clones only, not all of them. The table records under 130,000 clones, around 79% of them present only once. The study's findings and limits: Serostatus for CMV was the only available immune exposure information. Rare TCR sequences predominated, though certain public TCRs were found in many donors. As a later analysis revealed, the rate of TCR association differed by HLA locus, with DRB1 most and HLA-C fewest.

Input material: PBMCs. The rearrangement joins TRBV7-2 to TRBJ2-5, with 8 bases fitting TRBD1. The source is a woman aged 40 to 55 in good health and CMV-seronegative. The CDR3 sequence is CASSQFRGPRQETQYF. Here the CDR3 DNA reads TGTGCCAGCAGCCAATTCAGGGGGCCTCGCCAAGAGACCCAGTACTTC.